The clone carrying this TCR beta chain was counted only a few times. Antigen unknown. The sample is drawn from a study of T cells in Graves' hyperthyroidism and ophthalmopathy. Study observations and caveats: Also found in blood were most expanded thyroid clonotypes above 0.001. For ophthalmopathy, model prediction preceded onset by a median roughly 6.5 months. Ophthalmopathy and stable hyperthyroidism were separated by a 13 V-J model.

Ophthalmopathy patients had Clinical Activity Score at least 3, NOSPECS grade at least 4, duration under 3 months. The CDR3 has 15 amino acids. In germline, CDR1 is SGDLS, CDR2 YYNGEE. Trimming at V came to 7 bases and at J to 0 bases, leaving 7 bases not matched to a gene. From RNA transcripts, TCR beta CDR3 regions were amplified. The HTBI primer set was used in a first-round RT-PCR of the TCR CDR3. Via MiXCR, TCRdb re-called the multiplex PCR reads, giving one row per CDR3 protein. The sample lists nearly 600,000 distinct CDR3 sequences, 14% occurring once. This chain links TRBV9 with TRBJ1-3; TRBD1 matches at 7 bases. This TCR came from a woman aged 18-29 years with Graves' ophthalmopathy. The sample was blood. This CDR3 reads CASGHRGISGNTIYF. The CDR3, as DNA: TGTGCCAGCGGACACAGGGGAATCTCTGGAAACACCATATATTTT.